Given below is one T cell receptor beta chain in context. The antigen remains undetermined. The ends were cut back, 3 bases at V and 6 bases at J, with 8 bases in the middle. CDR3 length equals 13 residues. Germline assignment: CDR1 MDHEN and CDR2 SYDVKM. This sample was included in a study of sequential checkpoint blockade in melanoma. Study-wide context: First-line arms were nivolumab then ipilimumab, or the reverse, randomized 1:1. After nivolumab or ipilimumab alone, 20 to 25 patients had week-13 rebiopsies. Findings of the study overall: Clinical benefit was about 30 times likelier when tumor T-cell fraction and clonality increased. Pretreatment TIL clonality tracked with response in the nivolumab-first arm.

The data were produced by immunoSEQ multiplex PCR, yet TCRdb's version contains in-frame clones alone and is incomplete. The repertoire holds about 6,400 clones, with 20% to 25% as singletons. Treatment given: randomized to nivolumab then ipilimumab (arm A) or the reverse (arm B). The sequence was obtained from a human donor with melanoma. The rearrangement joins TRBV28 to TRBJ1-4; the D is unclear. Source: tumor tissue (inferred from file names), taken from a patient given nivolumab and ipilimumab in sequence. CDR3 coding DNA: TGTGCCAGCAGTTTGTTTAGCCATGAAAAACTGTTTTTT. It translates to CASSLFSHEKLFF.